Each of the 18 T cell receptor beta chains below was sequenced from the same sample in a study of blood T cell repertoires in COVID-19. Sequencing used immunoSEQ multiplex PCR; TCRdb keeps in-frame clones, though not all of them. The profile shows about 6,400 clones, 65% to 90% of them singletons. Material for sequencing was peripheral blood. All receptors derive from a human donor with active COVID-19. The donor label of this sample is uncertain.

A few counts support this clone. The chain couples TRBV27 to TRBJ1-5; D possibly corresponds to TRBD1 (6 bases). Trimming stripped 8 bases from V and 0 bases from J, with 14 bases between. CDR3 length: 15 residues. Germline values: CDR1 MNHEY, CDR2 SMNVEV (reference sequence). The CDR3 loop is CASGTTDSSNQPQHF. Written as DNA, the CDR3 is TGTGCCAGCGGGACTACGGACAGTAGCAATCAGCCCCAGCATTTT.

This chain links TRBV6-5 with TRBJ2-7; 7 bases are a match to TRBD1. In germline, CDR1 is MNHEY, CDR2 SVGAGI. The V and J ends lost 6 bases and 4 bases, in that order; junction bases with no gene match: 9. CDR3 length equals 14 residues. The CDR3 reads CASRAGQERYEQYF. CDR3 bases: TGTGCCAGCAGAGCCGGACAGGAACGATACGAGCAGTACTTC.

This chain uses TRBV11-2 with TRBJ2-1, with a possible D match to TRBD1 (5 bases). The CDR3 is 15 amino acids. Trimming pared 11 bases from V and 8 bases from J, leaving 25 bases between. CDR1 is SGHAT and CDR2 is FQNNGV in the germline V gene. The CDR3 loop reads CASERGVYESHEQFF. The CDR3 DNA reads TGTGCCTCCGAAAGGGGTGTCTATGAATCCCATGAGCAGTTCTTC.

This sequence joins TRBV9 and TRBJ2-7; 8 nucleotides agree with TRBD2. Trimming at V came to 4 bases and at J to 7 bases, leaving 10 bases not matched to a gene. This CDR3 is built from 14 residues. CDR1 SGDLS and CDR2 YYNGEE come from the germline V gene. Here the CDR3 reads CASSPRTSSGEQYF. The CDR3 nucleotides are TGTGCCAGCAGCCCCCGGACTAGCTCCGGGGAGCAGTACTTC.

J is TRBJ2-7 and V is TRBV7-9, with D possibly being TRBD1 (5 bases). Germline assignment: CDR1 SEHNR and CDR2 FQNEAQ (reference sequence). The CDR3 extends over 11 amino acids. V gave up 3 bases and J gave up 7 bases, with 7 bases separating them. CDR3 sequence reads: CASSLKGEQYF. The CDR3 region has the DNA TGTGCCAGCAGCTTGAAGGGGGAGCAGTACTTC.

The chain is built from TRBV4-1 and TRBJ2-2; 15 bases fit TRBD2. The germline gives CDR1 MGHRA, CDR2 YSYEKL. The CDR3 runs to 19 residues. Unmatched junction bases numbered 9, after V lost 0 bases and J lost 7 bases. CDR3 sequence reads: CASSQDRGLAGGIGGELFF. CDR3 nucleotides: TGCGCCAGCAGCCAAGATCGAGGACTAGCGGGGGGGATTGGCGGGGAGCTGTTTTTT.

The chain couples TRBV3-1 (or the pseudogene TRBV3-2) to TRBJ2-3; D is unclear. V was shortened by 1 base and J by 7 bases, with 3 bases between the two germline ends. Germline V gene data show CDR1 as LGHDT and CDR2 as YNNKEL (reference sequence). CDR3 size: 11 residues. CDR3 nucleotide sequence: TGTGCCAGCAGCCAAGGTAATACGCAGTATTTT. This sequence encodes CASSQGNTQYF.

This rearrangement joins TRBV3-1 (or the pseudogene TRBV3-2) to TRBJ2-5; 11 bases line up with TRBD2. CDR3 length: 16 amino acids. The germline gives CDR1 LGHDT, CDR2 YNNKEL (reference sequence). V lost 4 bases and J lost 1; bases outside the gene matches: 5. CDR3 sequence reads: CASSPRLAGSQETQYF. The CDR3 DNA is TGTGCCAGCAGCCCCAGACTAGCGGGGTCCCAAGAGACCCAGTACTTC.

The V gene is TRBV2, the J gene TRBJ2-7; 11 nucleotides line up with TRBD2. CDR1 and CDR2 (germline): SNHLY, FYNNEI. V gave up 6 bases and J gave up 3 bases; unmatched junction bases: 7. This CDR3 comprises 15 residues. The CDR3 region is CASSPTSGSVYEQYF. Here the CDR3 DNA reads TGTGCCAGCAGCCCAACTAGCGGGAGCGTCTACGAGCAGTACTTC.

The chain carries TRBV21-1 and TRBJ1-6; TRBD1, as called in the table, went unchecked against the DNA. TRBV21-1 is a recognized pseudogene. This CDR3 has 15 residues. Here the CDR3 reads CASATSRDRDSPLHF. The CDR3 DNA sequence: TGTGCCAGCGCCACTTCGAGGGACAGGGACTCACCCCTCCACTTT.

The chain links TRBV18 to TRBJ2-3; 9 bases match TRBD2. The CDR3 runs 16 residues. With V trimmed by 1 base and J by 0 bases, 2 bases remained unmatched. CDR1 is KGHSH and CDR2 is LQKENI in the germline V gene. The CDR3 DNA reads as TGTGCCAGCTCACCACGTCTAGCGGGAAGCACAGATACGCAGTATTTT. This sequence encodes CASSPRLAGSTDTQYF.

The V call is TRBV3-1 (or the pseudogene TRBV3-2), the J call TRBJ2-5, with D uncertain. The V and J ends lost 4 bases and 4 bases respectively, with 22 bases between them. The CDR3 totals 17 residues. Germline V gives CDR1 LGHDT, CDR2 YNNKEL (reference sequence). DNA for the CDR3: TGTGCCAGCAGCCTAATTCTACGAGGCGCGGTGGGAGAGACCCAGTACTTC. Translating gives CASSLILRGAVGETQYF.

CDR3 residues: CASSLDRTNTGELFF. CDR3 in DNA: TGTGCCAGCAGCTTAGACCGTACGAACACCGGGGAGCTGTTTTTT. This rearrangement joins TRBV11-2 to TRBJ2-2; D call uncertain. Germline assignment: CDR1 SGHAT and CDR2 FQNNGV. The CDR3 spans 15 residues. Trimming left V 0 bases short and J 0 bases short, with 5 bases between.

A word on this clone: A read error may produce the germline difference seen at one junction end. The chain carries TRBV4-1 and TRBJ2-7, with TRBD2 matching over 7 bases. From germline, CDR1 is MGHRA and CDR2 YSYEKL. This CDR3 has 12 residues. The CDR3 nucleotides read TGCGCCAGCAGCCAAGTGGGGGGGTCCAAGAACTTC. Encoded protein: CASSQVGGSKNF.

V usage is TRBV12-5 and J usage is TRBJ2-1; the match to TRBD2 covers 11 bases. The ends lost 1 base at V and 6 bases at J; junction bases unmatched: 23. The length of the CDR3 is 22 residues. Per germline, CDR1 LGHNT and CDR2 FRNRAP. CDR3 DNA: TGTGCTAGTGGTTTGGAATCGCGGGGGCTAGCGGGGGGATTTAACCCTTCCAATGAGCAGTTCTTC. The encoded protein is CASGLESRGLAGGFNPSNEQFF.

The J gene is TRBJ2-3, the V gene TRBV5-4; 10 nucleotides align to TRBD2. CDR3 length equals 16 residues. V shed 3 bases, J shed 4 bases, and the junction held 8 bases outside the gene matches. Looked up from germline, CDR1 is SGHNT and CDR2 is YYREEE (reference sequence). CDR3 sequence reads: CASSWMSSGSADTQYF. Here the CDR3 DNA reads TGTGCCAGCAGCTGGATGTCTAGCGGGAGCGCAGATACGCAGTATTTT.

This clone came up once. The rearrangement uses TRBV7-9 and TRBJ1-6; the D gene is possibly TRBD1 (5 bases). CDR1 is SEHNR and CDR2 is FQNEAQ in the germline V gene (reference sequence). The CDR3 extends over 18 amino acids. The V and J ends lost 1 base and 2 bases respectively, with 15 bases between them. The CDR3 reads CASSLGGGFRAYNSPLHF. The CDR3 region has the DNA TGTGCCAGCAGCTTAGGGGGGGGTTTTCGTGCCTATAATTCACCCCTCCACTTT.

CDR3 in amino acids: CASSQRTSGQYNEQFF. In nucleotides, the CDR3 is TGTGCCAGCAGCCAGCGGACTAGCGGGCAGTACAATGAGCAGTTCTTC. This chain links TRBV3-1 (or the pseudogene TRBV3-2) with TRBJ2-1; 11 bases fit TRBD2. The ends lost 3 bases at V and 4 bases at J; junction bases unmatched: 5. The CDR3 length is 16 residues. Germline V CDR1 and CDR2: LGHDT, YNNKEL (reference sequence).